These T cell receptor beta chains were read from a single sample in a study of human T cells and chemical hapten exposure. TCRdb used MiXCR to reprocess the RACE reads, holding one entry per CDR3 protein. The repertoire includes more than 80,000 distinct CDR3 sequences, more than 9% of them detected once, and less than 6.5% sits in the top ten. The sequencing used whole blood, collected in connection with sensitization to the hapten diphenylcyclopropenone (DPC). The source is a woman aged 45 to 65 with alopecia areata. Some clones in this sample may be carry-over from other donors' samples. Both conserved end residues are part of each CDR3. Each record gives: J gene, clone size, V gene, D gene, CDR3 DNA, CDR3 protein. A D gene is named only where the DNA matches it firmly. The size of a clone is reported for some rows only, either as once, few or many, or as a class for expanded clones.

j_gene: TRBJ1-6
abundance: few
v_gene: TRBV27
d_gene: .
CDR3nt: TGTGTCAGCAGTTTATACCCGATTTCACCCCTCCACTTT
CDR3aa: CVSSLYPISPLHF

j_gene: TRBJ2-1
abundance: many
v_gene: TRBV7-7
d_gene: .
CDR3nt: TGTGCCCGGGACCCGTGCTCCTACAATGAGCAGTTCTTC
CDR3aa: CARDPCSYNEQFF

j_gene: TRBJ2-1
abundance: many
v_gene: TRBV20-1
d_gene: TRBD2
CDR3nt: TGCAGTGCGGCGCTAGCGGGAGTATCCTACAATGAGCAGTTCTTC
CDR3aa: CSAALAGVSYNEQFF

j_gene: TRBJ2-1
abundance: medium-sized
v_gene: TRBV6-2/TRBV6-3
d_gene: .
CDR3nt: TGTGCCAGCTCCCTTTCTCGGGGGGAGCAGTTCTTC
CDR3aa: CASSLSRGEQFF

j_gene: TRBJ1-5
abundance: many
v_gene: TRBV15
d_gene: .
CDR3nt: TGTGCCACCAGGGGGCCGCGTAGCAATCAGCCCCAGCATTTT
CDR3aa: CATRGPRSNQPQHF

j_gene: TRBJ2-1
abundance: .
v_gene: TRBV19
d_gene: .
CDR3nt: TGTGCCAGTAAGTCGGGGCCAGCCTCCTACAATGAGCAGTTCTTC
CDR3aa: CASKSGPASYNEQFF

j_gene: TRBJ2-7
abundance: few
v_gene: TRBV28
d_gene: .
CDR3nt: TGTGCCAGCAGGATGATCAATCGGGACCTCTACGAGCAGTACTTC
CDR3aa: CASRMINRDLYEQYF

j_gene: TRBJ2-1
abundance: many
v_gene: TRBV5-5
d_gene: .
CDR3nt: TGTGCCAGTATGCGGTCCTACAATGAGCAGTTCTTC
CDR3aa: CASMRSYNEQFF

j_gene: TRBJ2-1
abundance: few
v_gene: TRBV7-9
d_gene: TRBD2
CDR3nt: TGTGCCAGCAGCCCTGGTAGCGCGGGAGTCAATGAGCAGTTCTTC
CDR3aa: CASSPGSAGVNEQFF

j_gene: TRBJ1-6
abundance: many
v_gene: TRBV6-6
d_gene: TRBD1
CDR3nt: TGTGCCAGCAGAACAGGGGGCGCTTGGAATTCACCCCTCCACTTT
CDR3aa: CASRTGGAWNSPLHF

j_gene: TRBJ2-5
abundance: few
v_gene: TRBV6-5
d_gene: .
CDR3nt: TGTGCCAGCAGTTACTCGATGGACGTACTACAAGAGACCCAGTACTTC
CDR3aa: CASSYSMDVLQETQYF

j_gene: TRBJ1-1
abundance: .
v_gene: TRBV5-1
d_gene: .
CDR3nt: TGCGCCAGCAGCTTGGTTACGGCGGTAAACACTGAAGCTTTCTTT
CDR3aa: CASSLVTAVNTEAFF

j_gene: TRBJ1-5
abundance: many
v_gene: TRBV23-1
d_gene: .
CDR3nt: TGCGCCAGCAGTCAGGAGGGGAAAGGCCTATATAGCAATCAGCCCCAGCATTTT
CDR3aa: CASSQEGKGLYSNQPQHF

j_gene: TRBJ2-1
abundance: .
v_gene: TRBV28
d_gene: .
CDR3nt: TGTGCCAGCAGTTCCATCGGGTCGGGACCTACTTTAAATGAGCAGTTCTTC
CDR3aa: CASSSIGSGPTLNEQFF

j_gene: TRBJ2-1
abundance: many
v_gene: TRBV28
d_gene: .
CDR3nt: TGTGCCAGCAGTTTATTGGCTAGCGCAGATGAGCAGTTCTTC
CDR3aa: CASSLLASADEQFF

j_gene: TRBJ2-5
abundance: many
v_gene: TRBV5-6
d_gene: TRBD2
CDR3nt: TGTGCCAGCAGCTCGCTAGCGGGAGGGCCGAGGGGTGAGACCCAGTACTTC
CDR3aa: CASSSLAGGPRGETQYF

j_gene: TRBJ2-3
abundance: .
v_gene: TRBV3-1
d_gene: .
CDR3nt: TGTGCCAGCAGCCTCCGCCCGGGAGATACGCAGTATTTT
CDR3aa: CASSLRPGDTQYF

j_gene: TRBJ1-5
abundance: many
v_gene: TRBV7-2
d_gene: .
CDR3nt: TGTGCCAGCAGCCTAACCCTCGGCGGCAATCAGCCCCAGCATTTT
CDR3aa: CASSLTLGGNQPQHF

j_gene: TRBJ2-5
abundance: many
v_gene: TRBV7-2
d_gene: TRBD2
CDR3nt: TGTGCCAGCAGCCTTAGCGGGATCGGGGAGACCCAGTACTTC
CDR3aa: CASSLSGIGETQYF